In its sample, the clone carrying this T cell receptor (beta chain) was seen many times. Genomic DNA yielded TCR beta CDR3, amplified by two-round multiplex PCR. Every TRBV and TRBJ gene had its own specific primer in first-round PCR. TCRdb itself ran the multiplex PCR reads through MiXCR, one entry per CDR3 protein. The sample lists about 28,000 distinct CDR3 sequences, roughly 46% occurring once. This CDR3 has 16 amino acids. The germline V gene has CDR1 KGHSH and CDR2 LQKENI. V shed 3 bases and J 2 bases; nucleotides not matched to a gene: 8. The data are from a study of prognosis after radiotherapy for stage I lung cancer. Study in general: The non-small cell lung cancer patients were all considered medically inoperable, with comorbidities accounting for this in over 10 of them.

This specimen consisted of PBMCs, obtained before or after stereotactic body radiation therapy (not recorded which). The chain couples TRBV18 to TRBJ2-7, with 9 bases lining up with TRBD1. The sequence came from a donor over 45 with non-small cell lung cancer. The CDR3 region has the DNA TGTGCCAGCTCACCCCGCCGGGACAGGGTACCCTACGAGCAGTACTTC. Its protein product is CASSPRRDRVPYEQYF. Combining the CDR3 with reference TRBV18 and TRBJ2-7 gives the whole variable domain NAGVMQNPRHLVRRRGQEARLRCSPMKGHSHVYWYRQLPEEGLKFMVYLQKENIIDESGMPKERFSAEFPKEGPSILRIQQVVRGDSAAYFCASSPRRDRVPYEQYFGPGTRLTVT.